This T cell receptor (beta chain) stems from a study of shared clonotypes between healthy human individuals. With 3 bases removed from V and 8 bases from J, the gap between germline ends came to 18 bases. The length of the CDR3 is 15 residues. Per the germline V gene, CDR1 is SGHRS and CDR2 is YFSETQ. Data came from immunoSEQ multiplex PCR; TCRdb stores just in-frame clones and leaves some out. The sample gives about 700,000 clones, 90% to 95% of which show up once; more than 20% is in the top ten. Positively selected for CCR7, the CD45RO-negative cells used as naive CD8 cells excluded terminally differentiated effector memory CD45RA+ cells. As concerns this clone: What it binds is not known.

Findings and caveats of the study: It was the few donors that limited the genetic and exposure-history diversity represented.

The sequencing input was naive CD8+ T cells sorted from blood. This chain links TRBV5-1 with TRBJ2-1; D possibly matches TRBD1 or TRBD2 (5 bases each). This receptor was identified in a man between 25 and 39 years old in good health. Written as DNA, the CDR3 is TGCGCCAGCAGCTCGGGAAGGGGCCTACAATATGAGCAGTTCTTC. Encoded protein: CASSSGRGLQYEQFF.